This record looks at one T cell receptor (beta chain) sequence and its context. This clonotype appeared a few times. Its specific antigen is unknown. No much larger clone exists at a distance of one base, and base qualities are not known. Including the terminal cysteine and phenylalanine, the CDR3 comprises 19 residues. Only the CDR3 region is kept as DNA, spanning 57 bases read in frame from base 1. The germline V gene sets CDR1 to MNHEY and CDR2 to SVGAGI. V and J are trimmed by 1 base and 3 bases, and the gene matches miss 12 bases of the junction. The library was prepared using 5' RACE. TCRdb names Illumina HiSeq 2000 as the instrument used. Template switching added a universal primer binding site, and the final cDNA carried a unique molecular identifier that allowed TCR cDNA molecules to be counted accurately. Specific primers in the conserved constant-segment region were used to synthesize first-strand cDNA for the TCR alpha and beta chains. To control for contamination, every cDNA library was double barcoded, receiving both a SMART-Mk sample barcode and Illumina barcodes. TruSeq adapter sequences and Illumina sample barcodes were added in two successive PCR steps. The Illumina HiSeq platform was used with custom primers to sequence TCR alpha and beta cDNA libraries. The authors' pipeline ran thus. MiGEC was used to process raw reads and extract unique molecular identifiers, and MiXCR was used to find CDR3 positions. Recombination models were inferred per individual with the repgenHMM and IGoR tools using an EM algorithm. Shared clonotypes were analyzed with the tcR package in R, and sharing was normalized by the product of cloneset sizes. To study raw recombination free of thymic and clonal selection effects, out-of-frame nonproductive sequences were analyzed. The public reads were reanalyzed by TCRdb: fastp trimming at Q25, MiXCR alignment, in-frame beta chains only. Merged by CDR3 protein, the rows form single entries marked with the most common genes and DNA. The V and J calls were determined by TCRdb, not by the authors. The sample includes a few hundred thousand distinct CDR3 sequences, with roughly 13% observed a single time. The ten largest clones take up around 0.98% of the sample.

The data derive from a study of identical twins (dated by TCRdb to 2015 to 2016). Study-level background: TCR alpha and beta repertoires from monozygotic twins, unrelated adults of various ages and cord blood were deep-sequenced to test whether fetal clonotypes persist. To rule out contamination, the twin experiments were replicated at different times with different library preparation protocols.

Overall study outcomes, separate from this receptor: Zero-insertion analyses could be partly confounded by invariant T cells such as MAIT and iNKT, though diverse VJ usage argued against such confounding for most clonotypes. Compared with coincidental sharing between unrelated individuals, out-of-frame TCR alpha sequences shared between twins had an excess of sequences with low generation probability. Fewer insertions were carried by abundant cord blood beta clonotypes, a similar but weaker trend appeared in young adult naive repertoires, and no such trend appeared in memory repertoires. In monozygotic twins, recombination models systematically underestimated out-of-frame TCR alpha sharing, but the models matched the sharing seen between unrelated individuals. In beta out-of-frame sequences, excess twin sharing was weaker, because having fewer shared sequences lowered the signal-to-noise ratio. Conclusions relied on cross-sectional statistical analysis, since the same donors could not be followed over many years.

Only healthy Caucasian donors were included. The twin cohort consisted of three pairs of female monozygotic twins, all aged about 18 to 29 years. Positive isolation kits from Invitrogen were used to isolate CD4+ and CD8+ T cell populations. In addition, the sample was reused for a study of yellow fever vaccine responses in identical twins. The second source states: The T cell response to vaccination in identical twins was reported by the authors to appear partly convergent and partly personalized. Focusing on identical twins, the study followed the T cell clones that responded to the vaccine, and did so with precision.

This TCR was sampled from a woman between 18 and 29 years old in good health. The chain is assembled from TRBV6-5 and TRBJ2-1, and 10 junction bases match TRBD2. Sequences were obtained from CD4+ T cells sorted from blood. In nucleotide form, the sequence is TGTGCCAGCAGTTACTTTTCCGCCACTAGCGGGACCCACTACAATGAGCAGTTCTTC. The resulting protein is CASSYFSATSGTHYNEQFF.